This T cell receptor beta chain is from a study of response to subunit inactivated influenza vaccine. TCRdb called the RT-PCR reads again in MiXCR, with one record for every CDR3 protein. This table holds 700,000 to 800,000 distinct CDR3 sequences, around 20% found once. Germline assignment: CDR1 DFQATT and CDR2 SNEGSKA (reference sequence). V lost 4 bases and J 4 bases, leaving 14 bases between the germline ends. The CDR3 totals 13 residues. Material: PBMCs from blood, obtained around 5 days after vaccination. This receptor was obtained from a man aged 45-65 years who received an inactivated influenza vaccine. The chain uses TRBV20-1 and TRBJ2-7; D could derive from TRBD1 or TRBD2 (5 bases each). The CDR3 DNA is TGCAGTGCTATCGGGACCGGGAAGTACGAGCAGTACTTC. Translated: CSAIGTGKYEQYF.